Listed here are 24 T cell receptor beta chains from one sample, sequenced in a study of early T cells in non-severe SARS-CoV-2 infection (dated by TCRdb to the early 2020s). The method behind the library was 5' RACE. The data were produced on a NextSeq 500. Using fastp trimming at Q25 and MiXCR clonotype assembly, TCRdb reanalyzed the public sequencing data and kept in-frame beta chains. Rows matching on CDR3 protein sequence are summarized as one entry with the most common DNA and genes. Here the sample has 30,000 or so distinct CDR3 sequences; over 4.5% occur a single time. Jointly, the top ten make up around 4.5% of the sample. Sequenced: whole blood. These receptors were obtained from an adult who was a healthcare worker with PCR-confirmed SARS-CoV-2 infection or an uninfected control (not recorded which).

This clonotype was seen a handful of times. The rearrangement uses TRBV10-3 and TRBJ1-5, with 9 bases aligning to TRBD1. Germline trimming cut 4 bases from V and 3 bases from J; bases unmatched to any gene: 1. The CDR3 extends over 14 amino acids. Germline CDR1 ENHRY, CDR2 SYGVKD. CDR3: CAISGQGDNQPQHF. Here the CDR3 DNA reads TGTGCCATCAGTGGACAGGGGGACAATCAGCCCCAGCATTTT.

This clonotype was detected many times. This CDR3 reads CSATPFQNTGELFF. The CDR3 nucleotides are TGCAGTGCTACCCCATTCCAGAACACCGGGGAGCTGTTTTTT. The chain combines TRBV20-1 with TRBJ2-2; no clear D gene. The CDR3 sequence is 14 residues long. CDR1 and CDR2 from the germline V gene are DFQATT and SNEGSKA (reference sequence). Trimming left V 4 bases short and J 1 base short, with 10 bases between.

This clonotype was observed at least ten times. The V and J genes are TRBV5-1 and TRBJ2-3, with TRBD1 as a possible D gene (6 bases). Trimming cost V 7 bases and J 2 bases, with 17 bases left between them. This CDR3 region has 15 residues. Germline assignment: CDR1 SGHRS and CDR2 YFSETQ. The CDR3 DNA is TGCGCCAGCCGATTCGGGACATTGATCACAGATACGCAGTATTTT. This sequence encodes CASRFGTLITDTQYF.

V gene TRBV21-1 combines with J gene TRBJ2-1. TRBV21-1 is described as a pseudogene. CDR3 length: 15 residues. The CDR3 spells CASSKAPPVEHEQFF. The CDR3 coding sequence is TGTGCCAGCAGCAAAGCGCCGCCGGTAGAGCATGAGCAGTTCTTC.

The rearrangement joins TRBV6-6 to TRBJ2-7; 11 bases map to TRBD2. The CDR3 is 16 residues long. Germline V lookup: CDR1 MNHNY, CDR2 SVGAGI (reference sequence). V shed 6 bases, J shed 5 bases, and the junction held 12 bases outside the gene matches. The CDR3 nucleotides are TGTGCCAGCAGCCTATCTAGCGGGAGGATGTTCCACGAGCAGTACTTC. This encodes CASSLSSGRMFHEQYF.

At least ten counts were recorded for this clonotype. The genes are TRBV25-1 and TRBJ2-1; 15 bases fit TRBD2. V dropped 2 bases and J dropped 5; count of bases not matched to a gene: 16. This CDR3 spans 21 amino acids. The V gene's germline CDR1 is MGHDK and CDR2 SYGVNS. CDR3 in amino acids: CASSEPGGLAGGRLFHNEQFF. The CDR3 DNA reads as TGTGCCAGCAGTGAACCTGGGGGACTAGCGGGAGGCCGGCTTTTCCACAATGAGCAGTTCTTC.

This clonotype was seen ten or more times. The CDR3 region is CASSQDGPYNEQFF. The CDR3 nucleotides read TGTGCCAGCAGCCAAGATGGACCATACAATGAGCAGTTCTTC. The V call is TRBV3-1, the J call TRBJ2-1; no reliable D call. Trimming removed 0 bases from V and 4 bases from J, with 7 bases in between. CDR1 is LGHDT, CDR2 YNNKEL, per germline (reference sequence). This CDR3 is 14 amino acids long.

In its sample, this clonotype was seen many times. The rearrangement uses TRBV4-1 and TRBJ2-7, with unresolved D. The CDR3 has 13 residues. Trimming cost V 0 bases and J 6 bases, with 9 bases left between them. CDR1 MGHRA and CDR2 YSYEKL come from the germline V gene. DNA for the CDR3: TGCGCCAGCAGCCAAGAAAAGACTCGCGAGCAGTACTTC. It encodes CASSQEKTREQYF.

The rearrangement uses TRBV7-8 and TRBJ1-5; D remains ambiguous. V was cut by 3 bases and J by 6 bases, with 12 bases left in between. The CDR3 totals 14 residues. Per the germline V gene, CDR1 is SGHVS and CDR2 is FQNEAQ. Written as DNA, the CDR3 is TGTGCCAGCAGCTTTGATACACGACGTCAGCCCCAGCATTTT. This codes for CASSFDTRRQPQHF.

This clonotype has a count of ten or more. V usage is TRBV20-1 and J usage is TRBJ2-2; TRBD2 agrees at 11 bases. This CDR3 spans 17 amino acids. Germline CDR1 and CDR2: DFQATT and SNEGSKA (reference sequence). The V gene end was trimmed by 0 bases and the J gene end by 0 bases; junction bases not matched to a gene: 3. The DNA of the CDR3 is TGCAGTGCTAGAGATTCTAGCGGGAGGACGAACACCGGGGAGCTGTTTTTT. It encodes CSARDSSGRTNTGELFF.

Note on this clonotype: A read error may produce the germline difference seen at one junction end. This chain uses TRBV28 with TRBJ1-2; 8 nucleotides line up with TRBD1. Germline-derived CDR1 and CDR2 are MDHEN and SYDVKM. The CDR3 sequence is 13 residues long. The DNA of the CDR3 is TGTGTCAGCAGTTTAGACAGGGGAAGCGGCTACACCTTC. Its translation is CVSSLDRGSGYTF.

This clonotype was found a few times. The chain is built from TRBV7-2 and TRBJ2-3; D ambiguous. Trimming stripped 1 base from V and 1 base from J, with 9 bases between. The CDR3 is 15 residues long. Germline CDR1 SGHTA, CDR2 FQGNSA. As DNA, the CDR3 is TGTGCCAGCAGCTTAGATCCAGCCCGCACAGATACGCAGTATTTT. This codes for CASSLDPARTDTQYF.

This clonotype was picked up a small number of times. The chain recombines TRBV7-2 with TRBJ2-7; D is unresolved. V lost 5 bases to trimming and J lost 2 bases, with 7 bases between them. The CDR3 sequence is 12 residues long. CDR1 is SGHTA and CDR2 is FQGNSA in the germline V gene. DNA for the CDR3: TGTGCCAGCAGCCGAAGCCCCTACGAGCAGTACTTC. This translates into CASSRSPYEQYF.

Relative to its sample, this clonotype is medium-sized (0.01 to 0.1%). This sequence joins TRBV10-2 and TRBJ2-7; 9 positions agree with TRBD2. The CDR3 runs 13 residues. V trimming: 7 bases; J trimming: 3 bases; junction bases outside the gene matches: 4. CDR1 is WSHSY and CDR2 is SAAADI in the germline V gene. For the CDR3, the DNA is TGCGCCAGCAAGGTTAGCGGGAGCTACGAGCAGTACTTC. It translates to CASKVSGSYEQYF.

The sample holds many counts of this clonotype. The V call is TRBV19, the J call TRBJ1-2; TRBD1 is a possible D gene (5 bases). Germline V gene data show CDR1 as LNHDA and CDR2 as SQIVND (reference sequence). Trimming took 7 bases from V and 2 from J, leaving 14 bases between them. This CDR3 contains 14 residues. The DNA for the CDR3 is TGTGCCAGTACACACCGACAGAACAACTATGGCTACACCTTC. Translation gives CASTHRQNNYGYTF.

This clonotype was detected many times. V usage is TRBV20-1 and J usage is TRBJ1-5, with 10 bases matching TRBD1. Losses at the gene ends were 8 bases for V and 0 bases for J; bases not matched to a gene: 13. The germline V gene has CDR1 DFQATT and CDR2 SNEGSKA (reference sequence). This CDR3 region has 17 residues. CDR3 loop: CSTPGQGNLNSNQPQHF. DNA for the CDR3: TGCAGTACTCCGGGACAGGGGAATTTGAATAGCAATCAGCCCCAGCATTTT.

This clonotype was detected many times. This chain links TRBV28 with TRBJ1-1; D is uncertain. CDR3 length: 15 amino acids. V was clipped by 2 bases and J by 0 bases, with 10 bases between them. Germline CDR1 MDHEN, CDR2 SYDVKM. DNA for the CDR3: TGTGCCAGCAGTTTACGTCCACTTATGAACACTGAAGCTTTCTTT. Amino acids: CASSLRPLMNTEAFF.

This clonotype has ten or more counts. The chain recombines TRBV4-2 with TRBJ1-4; D is possibly TRBD1 (6 bases). Trimming left V 1 base short and J 8 bases short, with 23 bases between. Germline values: CDR1 LGHNA, CDR2 YNFKEQ. The CDR3 length is 18 residues. For the CDR3, the DNA is TGTGCCAGCAGCCAAGGGAAACCGACGACAGGCCTGGAAGAAAAACTGTTTTTT. Amino acid sequence: CASSQGKPTTGLEEKLFF.

This clonotype showed up many times. This chain connects TRBV20-1 to TRBJ2-5, with 9 positions matching TRBD1. Germline loops: CDR1 DFQATT, CDR2 SNEGSKA (reference sequence). V lost 2 bases to trimming and J lost 3 bases; unmatched junction nucleotides: 4. This CDR3 has 14 residues. The CDR3 DNA follows: TGCAGTGCTAGACTCACAGGGGGCAAAGAGACCCAGTACTTC. It specifies CSARLTGGKETQYF.

This clonotype was seen at least ten times. The chain couples TRBV20-1 to TRBJ2-5; D is unresolved. The CDR3 has 16 amino acids. Trimming pared 5 bases from V and 1 base from J, leaving 20 bases between. The germline CDR1 and CDR2 sequences are DFQATT and SNEGSKA (reference sequence). For the CDR3, the DNA is TGCAGTGCTCCTCTTACTTGGCGATTAGTCCAAGAGACCCAGTACTTC. Amino acids: CSAPLTWRLVQETQYF.

There are many counts of this clonotype. CDR3 loop: CASSLNHYQPQHF. The DNA of the CDR3 is TGTGCCAGCAGCCTAAACCATTATCAGCCCCAGCATTTT. The chain joins TRBV11-2 to TRBJ1-5; the D is unclear. The CDR3 has 13 amino acids. Germline loops: CDR1 SGHAT, CDR2 FQNNGV. Trimming cost V 5 bases and J 5 bases, with 10 bases left between them.

In its sample, this clonotype was seen many times. The chain combines TRBV27 with TRBJ2-1; D remains unclear. Germline loops: CDR1 MNHEY, CDR2 SMNVEV (reference sequence). The ends were cut back, 0 bases at V and 5 bases at J, with 5 bases in the middle. The CDR3 extends over 13 amino acids. The CDR3 coding sequence is TGTGCCAGCAGTTTATCGCTCGACAATGAGCAGTTCTTC. Amino acids: CASSLSLDNEQFF.

This clonotype was seen more than once but under ten times. The genes are TRBV18 and TRBJ1-3; no reliable D call. The V gene's germline CDR1 is KGHSH and CDR2 LQKENI. V was trimmed by 0 bases and J by 1 base, leaving 7 bases between them. The CDR3 consists of 15 residues. DNA of the CDR3: TGTGCCAGCTCACCACCCAGCCAATCTGGAAACACCATATATTTT. It translates to CASSPPSQSGNTIYF.

This clonotype has ten or more counts. The chain recombines TRBV5-5 with TRBJ2-1, with TRBD2 identical over 8 bases. Germline assignment: CDR1 SGHKS and CDR2 YYEKEE (reference sequence). The length of the CDR3 is 16 residues. Trimming at V came to 1 base and at J to 1 base, leaving 4 bases not matched to a gene. The CDR3 reads CASSLPGLASYNEQFF. CDR3 in DNA: TGTGCCAGCAGCTTGCCCGGACTAGCTTCCTACAATGAGCAGTTCTTC.